The clone carrying this T cell receptor (beta chain) was picked up a small number of times. Antigen unknown. Using its own MiXCR run on the 5' RACE reads, TCRdb lists one record per CDR3 protein. The table records over 70,000 distinct CDR3 sequences, approximately 7.5% of them present only once. The sample comes from a study of T cells after yellow fever vaccination. General study findings and limits: Booster samples showed a return of most primary-vaccination clones (about 97% CD4, about 87% CD8).

The CDR3 covers 22 residues. Germline V CDR1 and CDR2: SGDLS, YYNGEE. The germline V and J ends were trimmed by 0 bases and 1 base, with 29 bases remaining between them. The TCR comes from a man between 25 and 39 years old who received the YFV17D yellow fever vaccine. Sequencing used CD8+ T cells sorted from PBMCs, obtained on the day of the yellow fever booster vaccination. The V gene is TRBV9, the J gene TRBJ2-1, with a weak D call TRBD2 (5 bases). The CDR3 reads CASSVGRGPLNPEDWSYNEQFF. The CDR3 bases are TGTGCCAGCAGCGTAGGTCGGGGTCCTCTCAATCCGGAGGATTGGTCCTACAATGAGCAGTTCTTC.